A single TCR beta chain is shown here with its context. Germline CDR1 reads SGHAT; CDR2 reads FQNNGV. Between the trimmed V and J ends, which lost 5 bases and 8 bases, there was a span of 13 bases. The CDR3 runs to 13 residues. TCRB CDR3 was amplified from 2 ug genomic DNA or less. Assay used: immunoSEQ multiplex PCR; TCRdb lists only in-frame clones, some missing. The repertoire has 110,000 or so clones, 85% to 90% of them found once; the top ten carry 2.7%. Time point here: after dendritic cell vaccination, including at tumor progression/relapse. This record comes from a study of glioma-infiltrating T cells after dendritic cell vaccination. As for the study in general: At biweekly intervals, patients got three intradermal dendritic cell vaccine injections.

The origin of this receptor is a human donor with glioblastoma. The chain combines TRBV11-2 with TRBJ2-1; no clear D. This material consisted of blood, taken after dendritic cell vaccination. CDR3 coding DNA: TGTGCCAGCAGCCTCGCCCCAGGCGATGAGCAGTTCTTC. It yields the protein CASSLAPGDEQFF.